This T cell receptor (beta chain) comes out of a study of OX40 agonist ivuxolimab in advanced cancers. Study-wide context: About 44% of patients had received prior checkpoint inhibitor therapy. Study-level points and caveats: At doses 0.1 to 3.0 mg/kg, CD4+ and CD8+ clones expanded. People who partly responded at 0.1-3.0 mg/kg had some of the least clonal expansion seen.

The CDR3 runs 13 residues. The V end was cut by 5 bases, the J end by 8 bases, with 15 bases between. CDR1 SNHLY and CDR2 FYNNEI come from the germline V gene. As regards this clone: No antigen is known for it.

This table comes from immunoSEQ multiplex PCR, and its TCRdb copy is limited to in-frame clones, with some not included. The data show about 73,000 clones, with more than 70% seen just once and about 0.8% held by the top ten. The sequence derives from an adult with an advanced solid tumor such as melanoma, head and neck, liver or kidney cancer. Sample: CD4+ or CD8+ T cells sorted from blood, taken in a trial of the OX40 agonist ivuxolimab. The chain employs TRBV2 and TRBJ1-2, with D perhaps matching TRBD1 (6 bases). The DNA of the CDR3 is TGTGCCAGCAGTTCGGTGGGGGCAGGGGGCTACACCTTC. Translating it yields CASSSVGAGGYTF.